This TCR beta chain was captured by sequencing in a study of OX40 agonist ivuxolimab in advanced cancers. Study-level information: Around 40% of patients had received prior checkpoint inhibitor therapy. Partial response was recorded in three patients: one hepatocellular carcinoma and two cutaneous melanoma cases.

To note about this clone: Its antigen remains unknown.

J was trimmed by 1 base and V by 4 bases; bases with no gene match: 16. The germline CDR1 and CDR2 sequences are KGHSH and LQKENI. The CDR3 has 18 residues. Whole-study results and caveats: Researchers report that CD8+ T cells had, on average, more expanded clones than CD4+.

The protocol was immunoSEQ multiplex PCR, while the TCRdb copy is restricted to in-frame clones and leaves out a portion. The sample contains approximately 60,000 clones, roughly 91% of which appear only once. This receptor was identified in an adult with an advanced solid tumor such as melanoma, head and neck, liver or kidney cancer. The sequencing used CD4+ or CD8+ T cells sorted from blood, collected in a trial of the OX40 agonist ivuxolimab. V and J are TRBV18 and TRBJ2-7, with 7 bases that match TRBD1. CDR3: CASSLATGQRQFSYEQYF. CDR3 nucleotide sequence: TGTGCCAGCTCACTCGCGACAGGGCAAAGGCAATTTTCCTACGAGCAGTACTTC.